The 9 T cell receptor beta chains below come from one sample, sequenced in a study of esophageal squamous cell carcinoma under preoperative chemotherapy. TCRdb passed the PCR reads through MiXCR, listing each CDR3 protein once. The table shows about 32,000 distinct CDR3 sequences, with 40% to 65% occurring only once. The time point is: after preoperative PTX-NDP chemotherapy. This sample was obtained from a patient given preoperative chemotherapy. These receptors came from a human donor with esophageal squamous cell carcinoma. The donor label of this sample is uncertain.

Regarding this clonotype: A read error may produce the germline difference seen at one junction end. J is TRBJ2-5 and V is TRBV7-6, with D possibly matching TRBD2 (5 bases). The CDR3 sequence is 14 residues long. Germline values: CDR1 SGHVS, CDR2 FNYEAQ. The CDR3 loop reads CAGSAGRFQETQYF. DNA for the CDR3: TGTGCGGGGAGCGCGGGCCGTTTCCAAGAGACCCAGTACTTT. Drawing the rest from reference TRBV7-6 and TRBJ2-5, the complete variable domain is GAGVSQSPRYKVTKRGQDVALRCDPISGHVSLYWYRQALGQGPEFLTYFNYEAQQDKSGLPNDRFSAERPEGSISTLTIQRTEQRDSAMYRCAGSAGRFQETQYFGPGTRLLVL.

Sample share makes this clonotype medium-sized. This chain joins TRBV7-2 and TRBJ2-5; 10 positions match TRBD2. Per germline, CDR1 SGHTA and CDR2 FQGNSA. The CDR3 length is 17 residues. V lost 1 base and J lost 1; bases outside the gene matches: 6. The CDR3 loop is CASSLVGSGGVQETQYF. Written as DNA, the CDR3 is TGTGCCAGCAGCTTAGTGGGGAGCGGGGGGGTCCAAGAGACCCAGTACTTC.

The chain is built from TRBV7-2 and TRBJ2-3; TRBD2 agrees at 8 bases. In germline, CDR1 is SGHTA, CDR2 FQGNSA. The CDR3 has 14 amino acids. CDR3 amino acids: CAGSGGGAEDTQYF. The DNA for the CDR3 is TGTGCGGGGAGCGGGGGCGGGGCAGAAGATACGCAGTATTTT.

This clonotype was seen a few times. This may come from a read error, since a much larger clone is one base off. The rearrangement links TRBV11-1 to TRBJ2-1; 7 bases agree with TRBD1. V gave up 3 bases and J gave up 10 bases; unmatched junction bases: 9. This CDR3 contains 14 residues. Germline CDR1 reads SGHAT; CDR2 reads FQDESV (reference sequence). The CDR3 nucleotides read TGTGCCAGCAGCTTGCAGACAGGGAGTCTCGAGCAGTTCTTC. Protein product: CASSLQTGSLEQFF.

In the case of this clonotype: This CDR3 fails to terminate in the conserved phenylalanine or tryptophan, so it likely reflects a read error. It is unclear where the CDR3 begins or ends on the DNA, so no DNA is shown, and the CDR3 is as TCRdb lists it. CDR3 amino acids: CASSIRGGARSTQHS. The rearrangement joins TRBV7-3 to TRBJ2-5; the table's TRBD1 call for D was not verified on the DNA. The CDR3 is 15 amino acids in total, end residues counted. Germline V gene lookup returns CDR1 SGHTA and CDR2 FQGTGA.

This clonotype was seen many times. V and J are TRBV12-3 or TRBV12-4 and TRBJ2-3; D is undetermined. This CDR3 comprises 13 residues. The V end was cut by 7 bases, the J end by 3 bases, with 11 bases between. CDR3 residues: CASNGDSTDTQYF. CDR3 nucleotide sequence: TGTGCCAGCAACGGAGACTCTACAGATACGCAGTATTTT.

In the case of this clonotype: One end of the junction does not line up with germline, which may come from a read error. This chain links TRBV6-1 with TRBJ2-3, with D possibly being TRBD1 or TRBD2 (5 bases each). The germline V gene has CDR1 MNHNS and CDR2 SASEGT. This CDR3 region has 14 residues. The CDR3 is CASSPGRDDETQYF. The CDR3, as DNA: TGTGCCAGCAGTCCGGGACGAGACGACGAGACGCAGTATTTC.

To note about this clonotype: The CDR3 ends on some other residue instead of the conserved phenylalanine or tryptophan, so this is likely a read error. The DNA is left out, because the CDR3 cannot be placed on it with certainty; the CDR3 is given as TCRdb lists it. The CDR3 loop reads CASSLRTGTLHFGN. V is TRBV7-2 and J is TRBJ2-1; TRBD1, the table's D call, lacks a check against the DNA. Germline V gene lookup returns CDR1 SGHTA and CDR2 FQGNSA. A total of 14 residues make up the CDR3, ends included.

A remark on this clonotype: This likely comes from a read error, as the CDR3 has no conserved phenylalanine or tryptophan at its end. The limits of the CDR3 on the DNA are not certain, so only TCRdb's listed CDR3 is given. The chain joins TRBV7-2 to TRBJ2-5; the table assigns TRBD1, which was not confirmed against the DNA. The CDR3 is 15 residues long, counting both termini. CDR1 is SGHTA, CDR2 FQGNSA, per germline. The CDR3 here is CASSAQGLGQATRHL.